Sequencing of this T cell receptor (beta chain) was carried out in a study of T-cell reconstitution after alpha-beta-depleted transplantation in children. Germline CDR1 SGHRS, CDR2 YFSETQ. The CDR3 has 14 residues. Trimming left V 0 bases short and J 4 bases short, with 9 bases between. Broader study findings: Approximately two months post-transplant, alpha-beta T cells reportedly originated from several hundred expanded graft clones.

This clonotype was observed a few times. As yet, its antigen is unknown. Preparation of the TCRbeta library involved a method that used unique molecular identifiers. Using its own MiXCR run on the PCR reads, TCRdb lists one record per CDR3 protein. The repertoire has about 470,000 distinct CDR3 sequences, around two fifths of them found once; the top ten carry around a quarter. The sample was PBMCs, taken before TCRalphabeta/CD19-depleted stem cell transplant. V is TRBV5-1 and J is TRBJ2-3; D remains unclear. The clonotype was recovered from a girl aged 2 to 10 with aplastic anemia, due to receive a stem cell transplant. The CDR3 region is CASSLERTADTQYF. CDR3 DNA: TGCGCCAGCAGCTTGGAGAGGACGGCAGATACGCAGTATTTT. Full variable domain (rest looked up from reference TRBV5-1 and TRBJ2-3): KAGVTQTPRYLIKTRGQQVTLSCSPISGHRSVSWYQQTPGQGLQFLFEYFSETQRNKGNFPGRFSGRQFSNSRSEMNVSTLELGDSALYLCASSLERTADTQYFGPGTRLTVL.